Listed below are T cell receptor beta chains from one sample, sequenced in a study of OX40 agonist ivuxolimab in advanced cancers. Using immunoSEQ multiplex PCR, the repertoire was profiled, and TCRdb retains in-frame clones only, with some absent. The table has 60,000 to 75,000 clones, roughly 87% seen once. The material was CD4+ or CD8+ T cells sorted from blood, obtained in a trial of the OX40 agonist ivuxolimab. The origin of the receptors is an adult with an advanced solid tumor such as melanoma, head and neck, liver or kidney cancer. CDR3s include the opening cysteine and the closing phenylalanine or tryptophan. D genes are given only for firm matches. Size tells how often a clone was seen (once, few, many) or the class of an expanded clone, and some rows leave it out.

>-|TRBV7-2|-|TRBJ2-3
CASSLGQRTDTQYF
TGTGCCAGCAGCTTGGGTCAGCGCACAGATACGCAGTATTTT
>few|TRBV7-7|-|TRBJ1-3
CASSLSLNSGNTIYF
TGTGCTAGCAGCTTATCCCTAAACTCTGGAAACACCATATATTTT
>-|TRBV28|TRBD1|TRBJ1-5
CASSFNYRGQDQPQHF
TGTGCCAGCAGTTTTAATTACAGGGGGCAAGATCAGCCCCAGCATTTT
>-|TRBV7-2|-|TRBJ1-2
CASSDEPYDPDYTF
TGTGCCAGCAGCGATGAACCCTACGACCCAGACTACACCTTC
>-|TRBV11-1|-|TRBJ2-1
CASTFGMVGEQFF
TGTGCCAGCACTTTTGGCATGGTTGGGGAGCAGTTCTTC
>-|TRBV12-5|-|TRBJ1-1
CASGLSPTTEAFF
TGTGCTAGTGGTTTATCCCCTACGACTGAAGCTTTCTTT
>-|TRBV6-5|-|TRBJ1-4
CASSAAVRMGQKLFF
TGTGCCAGCAGCGCCGCGGTTAGGATGGGGCAAAAACTGTTTTTT
>-|TRBV9|-|TRBJ1-1
CASSANTEAFF
TGTGCCAGCAGCGCAAACACTGAAGCTTTCTTT
>-|TRBV7-3|-|TRBJ2-6
CASSRGTPGTLSSGANVLTF
TGTGCCAGCAGCCGAGGGACTCCGGGGACCCTCTCTTCTGGGGCCAACGTCCTGACTTTC
>-|TRBV4-1|TRBD1|TRBJ1-2
CASSQDWDSRTGTNYGYTF
TGCGCCAGCAGCCAAGATTGGGATTCAAGGACAGGAACTAACTATGGCTACACCTTC
>-|TRBV27|TRBD1|TRBJ1-1
CASSPRAPRGGTEAFF
TGTGCCAGCAGTCCAAGGGCCCCCAGGGGGGGGACTGAAGCTTTCTTT
>-|TRBV7-2|-|TRBJ1-2
CASSLKHGLGYTF
TGTGCCAGCAGCCTAAAACATGGTCTTGGCTACACCTTC
>-|TRBV5-4|-|TRBJ1-3
CASSLAGGSGNTIYF
TGTGCCAGCAGCTTGGCCGGCGGCTCTGGAAACACCATATATTTT
>once|TRBV6-5|-|TRBJ2-3
CASSYSSNTDTQYF
TGTGCCAGCAGTTACTCATCAAACACAGATACGCAGTATTTT
>-|TRBV6-5|-|TRBJ1-1
CASSYSVLGNTEAFF
TGTGCCAGCAGTTACAGCGTCTTGGGGAACACTGAAGCTTTCTTT
>-|TRBV7-9|TRBD1|TRBJ2-1
CASSSDRGPNEQFF
TGTGCCAGCAGCTCGGACAGGGGACCTAATGAGCAGTTCTTC
>-|TRBV29-1|-|TRBJ1-2
CSAAAGRFNGYTF
TGCAGCGCCGCGGCAGGGCGTTTTAATGGCTACACCTTC
>-|TRBV19|-|TRBJ2-5
CASSTGVEQETQYF
TGTGCCAGTAGTACGGGTGTTGAACAAGAGACCCAGTACTTC
>-|TRBV6-5|TRBD1|TRBJ1-1
CASRAGGAGTEAFF
TGTGCCAGCAGGGCAGGGGGCGCGGGCACTGAAGCTTTCTTT
>-|TRBV5-5|-|TRBJ1-6
CASSFLGRVNSPLHF
TGTGCCAGCAGCTTCCTGGGGAGGGTTAATTCACCCCTCCACTTT
>-|TRBV6-5|-|TRBJ1-5
CASSGREGDQPQHF
TGTGCCAGCAGCGGACGAGAGGGGGATCAGCCCCAGCATTTT